Each of the 25 T cell receptor beta chains below was sequenced from the same sample in a study of T cells in Graves' hyperthyroidism and ophthalmopathy. RNA transcripts served as the template for amplifying TCR beta CDR3 regions. TCR CDR3 regions were first amplified by RT-PCR with HTBI primers. In TCRdb, the multiplex PCR reads were re-called with MiXCR into one record per CDR3 protein. The sample lists roughly 800,000 distinct CDR3 sequences, roughly 40% seen once, with 7.5% to 9.5% in the top ten. The sequenced sample was blood. The source is a man between 18 and 35 years old with Graves' hyperthyroidism.

The chain has TRBV10-3 and TRBJ2-7, with D possibly TRBD2 on 5 matching bases. The germline V gene encodes CDR1 ENHRY and CDR2 SYGVKD. CDR3 length equals 12 residues. Between the trimmed V and J ends, which lost 8 bases and 0 bases, there was a span of 8 bases. The CDR3 reads CAIAGTSYEQYF. CDR3 DNA sequence: TGTGCCATCGCGGGCACCTCCTACGAGCAGTACTTC.

This sequence joins TRBV4-3 and TRBJ1-5; D is uncertain. The germline V gene has CDR1 LGHNA and CDR2 YSLEER. Trimming shortened V by 4 bases and J by 4 bases, and 11 bases separated the two germline ends. The CDR3 totals 14 residues. CDR3 nucleotides: TGCGCCAGCAGCCTTAAGCAGGAGAATCAGCCCCAGCATTTT. Its protein product is CASSLKQENQPQHF.

The chain combines TRBV12-5 with TRBJ2-7; 7 bases match TRBD1. V was pared by 3 bases and J by 2 bases, with 1 base of the junction left unmatched. CDR1 is LGHNT, CDR2 FRNRAP, per germline. The CDR3 extends over 13 amino acids. CDR3 residues: CASGFGQAYEQYF. CDR3 sequence (DNA): TGTGCTAGTGGTTTCGGACAGGCCTACGAGCAGTACTTC.

This clonotype was picked up many times. This sequence joins TRBV29-1 and TRBJ2-2, with a weak D call TRBD1 (6 bases). Germline V gene data show CDR1 as SQVTM and CDR2 as ANQGSEA. The V and J ends lost 8 bases and 5 bases respectively, with 12 bases between them. The CDR3 totals 12 residues. The CDR3 sequence: CSLPTGTGELFF. The DNA for the CDR3 is TGCAGCCTGCCAACAGGGACCGGGGAGCTGTTTTTT.

This clonotype was detected only a few times. The chain uses TRBV7-2 and TRBJ2-2, with D perhaps TRBD1 or TRBD2 (5 bases each). Per the germline V gene, CDR1 is SGHTA and CDR2 is FQGNSA. The length of the CDR3 is 17 residues. V dropped 5 bases and J dropped 0 bases, with 16 bases sitting between them. The CDR3 loop reads CASSPPSGTTNTGELFF. The CDR3 DNA sequence: TGTGCCAGCAGCCCACCCTCGGGGACGACGAACACCGGGGAGCTGTTTTTT.

The gene calls are TRBV20-1 and TRBJ2-6; D is unclear. The CDR3 is 15 amino acids. Germline CDR1 DFQATT, CDR2 SNEGSKA (reference sequence). V was clipped by 4 bases and J by 2 bases, with 12 bases between them. The CDR3 DNA reads TGCAGTGCTACCCTGCAAGGTCCTGGGGCCAACGTCCTGACTTTC. The encoded protein is CSATLQGPGANVLTF.

This clonotype was counted at least ten times. The chain has TRBV9 and TRBJ1-2, with a possible D match to TRBD1 (5 bases). V was cut by 9 bases and J by 6 bases, with 15 bases left in between. Looked up from germline, CDR1 is SGDLS and CDR2 is YYNGEE. This CDR3 contains 12 residues. CDR3 DNA: TGTGCCACCAAACCCGGGACGGATGGCTACACCTTC. Translation gives CATKPGTDGYTF.

The table lists this clonotype with a few counts. The junction departs from germline at one end; a sequencing error may be responsible. The rearrangement joins TRBV7-8 to TRBJ2-7; TRBD1 aligns across 7 bases. CDR1 and CDR2 from the germline V gene are SGHVS and FQNEAQ. The CDR3 extends over 15 amino acids. The CDR3 sequence: CASSLELTGAYEQYF. CDR3 DNA: TGTGCCAGCAGTTTAGAGCTTACAGGGGCCTACGAGCAGTACTTC. Full variable domain (missing parts from reference TRBV7-8 and TRBJ2-7): GAGVSQSPRYKVAKRGQDVALRCDPISGHVSLFWYQQALGQGPEFLTYFQNEAQLDKSGLPSDRFFAERPEGSVSTLKIQRTQQEDSAVYLCASSLELTGAYEQYFGPGTRLTVT.

This clonotype is medium-sized within its sample. This chain links TRBV29-1 with TRBJ2-2; no clear D gene. The CDR3 sequence is 10 residues long. V lost 6 bases and J 6 bases, leaving 5 bases between the germline ends. CDR1 SQVTM and CDR2 ANQGSEA come from the germline V gene. CDR3 sequence: CSVYSGELFF. The DNA for the CDR3 is TGCAGCGTGTATTCCGGGGAGCTGTTTTTT.

CDR3 region: CASSVGGHPYEQYF. CDR3 sequence (DNA): TGTGCCAGCAGCGTAGGGGGCCACCCCTACGAGCAGTACTTC. The gene calls are TRBV9 and TRBJ2-7, with a tentative D call TRBD1 (5 bases). The length of the CDR3 is 14 residues. V lost 0 bases to trimming and J lost 2 bases, with 9 bases between them. The germline V gene encodes CDR1 SGDLS and CDR2 YYNGEE.

Ten or more counts support this clonotype. V usage is TRBV29-1 and J usage is TRBJ1-1; D is perhaps TRBD1 (6 bases). The CDR3 extends over 14 amino acids. Per the germline V gene, CDR1 is SQVTM and CDR2 is ANQGSEA. V was clipped by 6 bases and J by 3 bases, with 17 bases between them. CDR3: CSVPPGTWDTEAFF. The CDR3 bases are TGCAGCGTACCCCCCGGGACATGGGACACTGAAGCTTTCTTT.

This sequence joins TRBV11-2 and TRBJ2-7; unclear D gene. Germline V gives CDR1 SGHAT, CDR2 FQNNGV. Trimming took 0 bases from V and 3 from J, leaving 12 bases between them. The CDR3 contains 15 residues. The CDR3 nucleotides are TGTGCCAGCAGCTTAGAGCCAGGCCCGGGCTACGAGCAGTACTTC. The encoded protein is CASSLEPGPGYEQYF.

This chain connects TRBV10-3 to TRBJ1-6; TRBD1 agrees at 8 bases. Germline CDR1 reads ENHRY; CDR2 reads SYGVKD. Trimming removed 0 bases from V and 12 bases from J; junction bases left unmatched: 13. The CDR3 has 17 amino acids. Here the CDR3 reads CAISESDSRDRTGPLHF. CDR3 DNA: TGTGCCATCAGTGAGTCAGACAGCCGGGACAGGACCGGACCCCTCCACTTT.

This clonotype was recorded at least ten times. The chain is built from TRBV10-2 and TRBJ1-6, with a possible D match to TRBD1 (6 bases). The CDR3 runs 15 residues. Germline loops: CDR1 WSHSY, CDR2 SAAADI. Trimming removed 2 bases at V and 8 bases at J, with 13 bases between. As DNA, the CDR3 is TGCGCCAGCAGTGAGGTGTGGGGGCGCGATTCACCCCTCCACTTT. Translating it yields CASSEVWGRDSPLHF.

This clonotype was seen more than once but under ten times. The gene calls are TRBV6-1 and TRBJ1-5; 8 positions match TRBD1. Per germline, CDR1 MNHNS and CDR2 SASEGT. This CDR3 is built from 15 residues. V shed 5 bases, J shed 2 bases, and the junction held 5 bases outside the gene matches. The CDR3 is CASSPDRGGNQPQHF. DNA of the CDR3: TGTGCCAGCAGTCCAGACAGGGGCGGCAATCAGCCCCAGCATTTT.

J is TRBJ1-4 and V is TRBV6-1; D unclear. From germline, CDR1 is MNHNS and CDR2 SASEGT. The CDR3 contains 13 residues. Trimming removed 4 bases at V and 9 bases at J, with 12 bases between. The chain's CDR3 is CASSGGIRQKLFF. CDR3 bases: TGTGCCAGCAGTGGCGGGATTCGCCAAAAACTGTTTTTT.

The genes are TRBV5-1 and TRBJ1-2; possible D gene TRBD1, 5 bases. The V gene lost 0 bases and the J gene lost 5 bases, with 17 bases spanning the gap. The CDR3 length is 16 residues. CDR1 and CDR2 (germline): SGHRS, YFSETQ. The CDR3: CASSLAPPGTLYGYTF. The CDR3 nucleotides read TGCGCCAGCAGCTTGGCGCCTCCCGGGACTTTATATGGCTACACCTTC.

The chain is built from TRBV20-1 and TRBJ2-7, with TRBD2 as a possible D gene (6 bases). Germline V gene sequence: CDR1 DFQATT, CDR2 SNEGSKA (reference sequence). This CDR3 spans 11 amino acids. CDR3 region: CSLVGGLEQYF. The CDR3 coding sequence is TGCAGCTTAGTGGGGGGTCTCGAGCAGTACTTC.

In this sample, this clonotype turned up many times. The V call is TRBV19, the J call TRBJ1-1; D remains unclear. V lost 6 bases and J lost 8, with 10 bases in between. The CDR3 is made up of 11 amino acids. Per germline, CDR1 LNHDA and CDR2 SQIVND (reference sequence). The CDR3 DNA follows: TGTGCCAGTAGGAGTCCTATGGAAGCTTTCTTT. Protein product: CASRSPMEAFF.

Note on this clonotype: With a much larger clone just one base away, this may be a read error. Lacking the conserved final phenylalanine or tryptophan, this CDR3 likely reflects a read error. The V gene is TRBV19, the J gene TRBJ1-6; D remains unclear. The V end was cut by 3 bases, the J end by 7 bases, with 4 bases between. From germline, CDR1 is LNHDA and CDR2 SQIVND (reference sequence). The CDR3 is 12 amino acids. Here the CDR3 DNA reads TGTGCCAGTAGTATGGGGAATTCACCCCTCCACTAT. The encoded protein is CASSMGNSPLHY.

To note about this clonotype: A single base is all that separates this from a far larger clone, so a read error is likely. The chain links TRBV7-8 to TRBJ2-2; D gene ambiguous. Germline lookup yields CDR1 SGHVS and CDR2 FQNEAQ. CDR3 length: 14 residues. Written as DNA, the CDR3 is TGTGCCAGCAGCTTAGGGGTGAACACCGAGGAGCTGTTTTTT. Its protein product is CASSLGVNTEELFF.

CDR3 amino acids: CASSQNHGQPDYGYTF. CDR3 DNA sequence: TGTGCCAGCAGCCAGAATCACGGACAGCCAGACTATGGCTACACCTTC. The genes are TRBV14 and TRBJ1-2; weak D call: TRBD1 (6 bases). CDR1 and CDR2 from the germline V gene are SGHDN and FVKESK. V was cut by 3 bases and J by 3 bases, with 17 bases left in between. This CDR3 comprises 16 residues. Full variable domain (rest looked up from reference TRBV14 and TRBJ1-2): EAGVTQFPSHSVIEKGQTVTLRCDPISGHDNLYWYRRVMGKEIKFLLHFVKESKQDESGMPNNRFLAERTGGTYSTLKVQPAELEDSGVYFCASSQNHGQPDYGYTFGSGTRLTVV.

This clonotype occurred many times. This chain connects TRBV6-5 to TRBJ1-2; maybe TRBD1 (5 bases). Trimming removed 2 bases at V and 4 bases at J, with 8 bases between. The germline V gene encodes CDR1 MNHEY and CDR2 SVGAGI. CDR3 length: 13 amino acids. The DNA for the CDR3 is TGTGCCAGCAGTTACGGGGCGGGCTATGGCTACACCTTC. Translating it yields CASSYGAGYGYTF.

This clonotype showed up just a few times. V gene TRBV5-1 combines with J gene TRBJ1-1, with D hard to call. CDR3 length: 14 residues. Trimming removed 2 bases from V and 5 bases from J, with 13 bases in between. Germline V CDR1 and CDR2: SGHRS, YFSETQ. In nucleotides, the CDR3 is TGCGCCAGCAGCTTTGACATACGAGGAACTGAAGCTTTCTTT. This encodes CASSFDIRGTEAFF.

Ten or more counts support this clonotype. The chain joins TRBV29-1 to TRBJ1-1, with 9 bases aligning to TRBD1. The CDR3 is made up of 13 amino acids. CDR1 and CDR2 from the germline V gene are SQVTM and ANQGSEA. Trimming cost V 2 bases and J 6 bases; bases outside gene matches: 4. The CDR3 bases are TGCAGCGTTGAATCGGGACAGGGAGCTGAAGCTTTCTTT. It specifies CSVESGQGAEAFF. The full variable domain, rest sourced from reference TRBV29-1 and TRBJ1-1, is SAVISQKPSRDICQRGTSLTIQCQVDSQVTMMFWYRQQPGQSLTLIATANQGSEATYESGFVIDKFPISRPNLTFSTLTVSNMSPEDSSIYLCSVESGQGAEAFFGQGTRLTVV.